A single sample gave rise to the 18 T cell receptor beta chains below, sequenced in a study of T-cell reconstitution after alpha-beta-depleted transplantation in children. Unique molecular identifiers were used in preparing the TCRbeta library. TCRdb re-called the PCR reads with MiXCR, one entry per CDR3 protein. Among tens of thousands of distinct CDR3 sequences, around 50% were seen once, and the ten largest hold 35% to 45%. Sample: peripheral blood, taken before TCRalphabeta/CD19-depleted stem cell transplant. Receptor source: a boy under three years old with SCID, due to receive a stem cell transplant.

This clonotype was recorded at least ten times. V and J are TRBV4-3 and TRBJ2-7; 8 positions agree with TRBD2. CDR3 length equals 16 residues. V lost 0 bases to trimming and J lost 7 bases; unmatched junction nucleotides: 11. Germline loops: CDR1 LGHNA, CDR2 YSLEER. CDR3 loop: CASSQERTGGLGEQYF. The CDR3 DNA reads TGCGCCAGCAGCCAAGAAAGGACGGGGGGGCTAGGGGAGCAGTACTTC.

The CDR3 region has the DNA TGTGCCAGCAGCCCGCCCCCCCAGGGGTTCTCCGGGGAGCTGTTTTTT. This codes for CASSPPPQGFSGELFF. The V call is TRBV7-2, the J call TRBJ2-2; TRBD1 is a possible D gene (6 bases). The CDR3 loop spans 16 amino acids. Trimming took 5 bases from V and 6 from J, leaving 19 bases between them. Germline values: CDR1 SGHTA, CDR2 FQGNSA.

The chain couples TRBV27 to TRBJ2-5, with 10 bases fitting TRBD1. J lost 5 bases, V lost 5 bases, and 5 bases had no gene match. Germline values: CDR1 MNHEY, CDR2 SMNVEV (reference sequence). This CDR3 region has 14 residues. The CDR3 DNA follows: TGTGCCAGCAGTACCCCGGGACAGGGGGAGACCCAGTACTTC. Translated, it gives CASSTPGQGETQYF.

This clonotype was seen a few times. The chain carries TRBV5-6 and TRBJ1-3; D call uncertain. The CDR3 totals 16 residues. Germline V gene data show CDR1 as SGHDT and CDR2 as YYEEEE. Trimming pared 3 bases from V and 4 bases from J, leaving 17 bases between. The CDR3 here is CASSSDGRSWGNTIYF. In DNA, the CDR3 is TGTGCCAGCAGCTCCGACGGGCGATCATGGGGAAACACCATATATTTT.

J is TRBJ2-2 and V is TRBV10-3; 12 bases line up with TRBD2. From germline, CDR1 is ENHRY and CDR2 SYGVKD. This CDR3 region has 17 residues. V trimming: 4 bases; J trimming: 6 bases; junction bases outside the gene matches: 9. The CDR3 DNA reads as TGTGCCATCAGTGCAGCTAGCGGGGGGGCCAGAGCCGGGGAGCTGTTTTTT. It is translated as CAISAASGGARAGELFF.

The table lists this clonotype with a count of one. The chain couples TRBV3-1 to TRBJ1-1; 11 bases are a match to TRBD1. Germline V CDR1 and CDR2: LGHDT, YNNKEL (reference sequence). Unmatched junction bases numbered 1, after V lost 3 bases and J lost 7 bases. The CDR3 length is 13 residues. The CDR3 here is CASSQGTGGEAFF. CDR3 DNA: TGTGCCAGCAGCCAGGGGACAGGGGGTGAAGCTTTCTTT.

The chain joins TRBV4-3 to TRBJ1-2; D uncertain. The CDR3 runs 15 residues. CDR1 is LGHNA and CDR2 is YSLEER in the germline V gene. V was trimmed by 0 bases and J by 8 bases, leaving 16 bases between them. The CDR3 DNA sequence: TGCGCCAGCAGCCAAGATAACCCCGGGCGTATCGGCTACACCTTC. It encodes CASSQDNPGRIGYTF.

There are a few counts of this clonotype. The chain recombines TRBV5-1 with TRBJ2-3; D possibly corresponds to TRBD1 (5 bases). The CDR3 has 14 residues. V was pared by 1 base and J by 3 bases, with 9 bases between. The V gene's germline CDR1 is SGHRS and CDR2 YFSETQ. CDR3 bases: TGCGCCAGCAGCTTGTTGGGGCGGACAGATACGCAGTATTTT. The encoded protein is CASSLLGRTDTQYF.

V usage is TRBV7-6 and J usage is TRBJ1-1; 7 bases are shared with TRBD1. CDR1 and CDR2 from the germline V gene are SGHVS and FNYEAQ. The junction had 2 bases not matched to a gene; V was cut back by 0 bases and J by 1 base. The CDR3 length is 15 residues. CDR3 coding DNA: TGTGCCAGCAGCTTAGCGGGACAGCGGAACACTGAAGCTTTCTTT. This encodes CASSLAGQRNTEAFF.

The chain combines TRBV20-1 with TRBJ1-1; D gene uncertain. CDR3 length: 13 amino acids. Germline-derived CDR1 and CDR2 are DFQATT and SNEGSKA (reference sequence). Between the trimmed V and J ends, which lost 0 bases and 4 bases, there was a span of 9 bases. This CDR3 is CSARDVAGTEAFF. The CDR3 DNA follows: TGCAGTGCTAGAGATGTGGCTGGCACTGAAGCTTTCTTT.

The chain recombines TRBV4-2 with TRBJ2-7; 11 bases match TRBD2. The V and J ends lost 0 bases and 3 bases, in that order; junction bases with no gene match: 4. This CDR3 has 16 residues. Germline V gene sequence: CDR1 LGHNA, CDR2 YNFKEQ. CDR3 region: CASSQDTSGGFYEQYF. CDR3 coding DNA: TGTGCCAGCAGCCAAGATACTAGCGGGGGATTCTACGAGCAGTACTTC.

The CDR3 reads CASTSDRVGYTEAFF. In nucleotides, the CDR3 is TGCGCCAGCACCTCGGACAGGGTTGGGTACACTGAAGCTTTCTTT. The chain is built from TRBV5-1 and TRBJ1-1; 8 bases align to TRBD1. The trim removed 6 bases at V and 3 bases at J, leaving 10 bases unmatched. The CDR3 is made up of 15 amino acids. CDR1 and CDR2 from the germline V gene are SGHRS and YFSETQ.

This chain uses TRBV4-1 with TRBJ1-5, with D perhaps matching TRBD1 (5 bases). Deletions cut 1 base from V and 1 base from J, with 14 bases between. Germline lookup yields CDR1 MGHRA and CDR2 YSYEKL. The CDR3 is 17 residues long. CDR3 coding DNA: TGCGCCAGCAGCCAAGTTTGGACGGGGGGGAGCAATCAGCCCCAGCATTTT. Protein: CASSQVWTGGSNQPQHF.

The chain uses TRBV4-2 and TRBJ2-7; TRBD2 matches at 9 bases. The V segment lost 0 bases and the J segment 3 bases; nucleotides outside the gene matches: 6. Germline V lookup: CDR1 LGHNA, CDR2 YNFKEQ. This CDR3 is built from 16 residues. The CDR3 spells CASSQDDAAGGYEQYF. CDR3 DNA sequence: TGTGCCAGCAGCCAAGATGATGCAGCGGGGGGCTACGAGCAGTACTTC.

The chain carries TRBV5-6 and TRBJ1-2; D unclear. The germline gives CDR1 SGHDT, CDR2 YYEEEE. This CDR3 is built from 14 residues. V lost 4 bases, J lost 6 bases, and 16 bases lay in between. This CDR3 reads CASSVSSSLDGYTF. Written as DNA, the CDR3 is TGTGCCAGCAGCGTCTCTTCGTCATTGGATGGCTACACCTTC.

V and J are TRBV20-1 and TRBJ2-3; D may match TRBD1 or TRBD2 (5 bases each). V was shortened by 0 bases and J by 1 base, with 11 bases between the two germline ends. The CDR3 length is 15 residues. The V gene's germline CDR1 is DFQATT and CDR2 SNEGSKA (reference sequence). CDR3: CSAREARDRTDTQYF. The CDR3 bases are TGCAGTGCTAGAGAGGCCCGGGACCGCACAGATACGCAGTATTTT.

This clonotype appeared a single time. This chain uses TRBV20-1 with TRBJ2-7, with 8 bases lining up with TRBD2. V shed 0 bases and J 3 bases; nucleotides not matched to a gene: 7. The CDR3 sequence is 15 residues long. The germline V gene has CDR1 DFQATT and CDR2 SNEGSKA (reference sequence). The DNA of the CDR3 is TGCAGTGCTAGAGATTGGGGACTAGGAAACTACGAGCAGTACTTC. Its protein is CSARDWGLGNYEQYF.

The rearrangement joins TRBV6-5 to TRBJ2-3, with TRBD2 matching 14 bases. Trimming took 2 bases from V and 4 from J; bases not matched to a gene: 2. From germline, CDR1 is MNHEY and CDR2 SVGAGI. This CDR3 spans 16 amino acids. The chain's CDR3 is CASSYQTSGGADTQYF. As DNA, the CDR3 is TGTGCCAGCAGTTACCAGACTAGCGGGGGGGCAGATACGCAGTATTTT.